The sequence of this T cell receptor beta chain was determined in a study of blood T cell repertoires in COVID-19. In the study overall: COVID-19 samples, acute and convalescent, were from the United States, Italy and Spain. Nucleic acid was either cDNA or gDNA, and it came from T cells, B-cell-depleted T cells, or PBMCs.

Sequencing was performed with immunoSEQ multiplex PCR; in TCRdb, only in-frame clones are kept and a portion is missing. This sample has roughly 210,000 clones, with roughly nine tenths found just once. The CDR3 length is 15 residues. Germline assignment: CDR1 MNHEY and CDR2 SVGAGI. V lost 6 bases to trimming and J lost 0 bases, with 12 bases between them. This clone has only one observation. The source is a man aged 65 to 85 with acute or convalescent COVID-19. V usage is TRBV6-5 and J usage is TRBJ2-1; perhaps TRBD1 as D (5 bases). Input material: peripheral blood. The CDR3 bases are TGTGCCAGCAGGAGTGGGGCGAACTCCTACAATGAGCAGTTCTTC. Amino acid sequence: CASRSGANSYNEQFF.